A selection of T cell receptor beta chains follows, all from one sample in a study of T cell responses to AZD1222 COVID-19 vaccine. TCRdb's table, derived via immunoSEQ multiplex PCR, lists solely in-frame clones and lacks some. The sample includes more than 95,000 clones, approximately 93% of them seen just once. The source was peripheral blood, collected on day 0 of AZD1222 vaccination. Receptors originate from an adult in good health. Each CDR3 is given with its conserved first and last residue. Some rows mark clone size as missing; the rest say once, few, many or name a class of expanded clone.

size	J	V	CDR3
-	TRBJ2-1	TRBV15	CATSSGRSYNEQFF
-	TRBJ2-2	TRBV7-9	CASSLAYRGTGELFF
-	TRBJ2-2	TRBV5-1	CASSFMGPDTGELFF
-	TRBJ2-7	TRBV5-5	CASSSEARLPRTYEQYF
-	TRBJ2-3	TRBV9	CASSALGLAGGPGTDTQYF
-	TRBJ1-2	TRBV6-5	CASSTYNGYGYTF
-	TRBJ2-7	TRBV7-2	CASSSSSYEQYF
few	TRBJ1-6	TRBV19	CASSMRESPLHF
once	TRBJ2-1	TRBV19	CASSLGGRSSYNEQFF
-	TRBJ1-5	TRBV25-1	CASSEGGGNQPQHF
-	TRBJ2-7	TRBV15	CATSSPTGPYEQYF
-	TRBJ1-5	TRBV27	CASRLTGYPENQPQHF
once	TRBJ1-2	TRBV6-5	CASRSVGGASYGYTF
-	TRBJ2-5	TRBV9	CASSKAGGLQETQYF
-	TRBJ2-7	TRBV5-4	CASSPPSSYEQYF
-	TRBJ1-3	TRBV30	CAWAPDSDSGNTIYF
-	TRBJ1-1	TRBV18	CASSPPALGSTEAFF
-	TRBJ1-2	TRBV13	CASSAGTGRIYGYTF